This T cell receptor beta chain was recorded in a study of cytomegalovirus exposure and HLA in healthy donors. Both 60 Vbeta primers and 13 Jbeta primers went into the PCR. Data came from immunoSEQ multiplex PCR; TCRdb stores just in-frame clones and leaves some out. The sample yields 100,000 to 150,000 clones, about 80% seen once. This CDR3 is 14 amino acids long. Germline CDR1 and CDR2: SGHAT and FQNNGV. Sequencing was performed on PBMCs. The sequence derives from a man aged 25 to 40 in good health and CMV-seropositive. The chain combines TRBV11-2 with TRBJ2-5; a weak D match, TRBD1 (5 bases). The DNA end is more similar to TRBJ2-7, so the J call may be wrong. The CDR3 spells CASSSRQSSYEQYF. The CDR3 coding sequence is TGTGCCAGCAGCTCACGACAGAGCTCCTACGAGCAGTACTTC.